These 14 T cell receptor beta chains came from one sample sequenced in a study of blood T cell repertoires in COVID-19. TCRdb's copy holds only in-frame clones and misses some; the assay was immunoSEQ multiplex PCR. The repertoire holds a few hundred thousand clones, with approximately 81% as singletons. Material: PBMCs or T cells enriched from blood (not recorded which). All receptors come from a woman in her forties or fifties who had been exposed to COVID-19.

The chain joins TRBV23-1 to TRBJ1-4; D unresolved. TRBV23-1 has ORF status, its function being uncertain. This CDR3 has 14 amino acids. Trimming cost V 8 bases and J 8 bases, with 18 bases left between them. The CDR3 spells CASASVGVQEKLFF. Here the CDR3 DNA reads TGCGCCAGCGCCTCGGTCGGGGTCCAAGAAAAACTGTTTTTT.

The CDR3 protein is CASSLPYEQYF. CDR3 sequence (DNA): TGCGCCAGCAGCCTCCCCTACGAGCAGTACTTC. This rearrangement joins TRBV5-1 to TRBJ2-7; D uncertain. This CDR3 has 11 residues. The ends were cut back, 4 bases at V and 2 bases at J, with 4 bases in the middle. The germline V gene encodes CDR1 SGHRS and CDR2 YFSETQ.

The chain joins TRBV7-8 to TRBJ2-1, with 9 bases aligning to TRBD1. This CDR3 contains 15 residues. The V segment lost 4 bases and the J segment 6 bases; nucleotides outside the gene matches: 7. Per the germline V gene, CDR1 is SGHVS and CDR2 is FQNEAQ. The CDR3 sequence is CASSSGQGTGNEQFF. Written as DNA, the CDR3 is TGTGCCAGCAGCTCGGGACAGGGTACCGGCAATGAGCAGTTCTTC.

V gene TRBV7-8 combines with J gene TRBJ1-5; D ambiguous. V was pared by 1 base and J by 6 bases, with 7 bases between. CDR1 and CDR2 from the germline V gene are SGHVS and FQNEAQ. This CDR3 comprises 13 residues. CDR3: CASSLDVIQPQHF. The CDR3 DNA follows: TGTGCCAGCAGCTTAGATGTAATTCAGCCCCAGCATTTT.

V gene TRBV5-1 combines with J gene TRBJ2-3; D may be TRBD2 (6 bases). Germline V gene sequence: CDR1 SGHRS, CDR2 YFSETQ. Trimming took 2 bases from V and 6 from J, leaving 13 bases between them. CDR3 size: 14 residues. CDR3 protein: CASSLVSGRDTQYF. Written as DNA, the CDR3 is TGCGCCAGCAGCTTAGTAAGCGGGCGGGATACGCAGTATTTT.

J is TRBJ2-2 and V is TRBV6-4, with TRBD2 matching over 10 bases. The germline gives CDR1 MRHNA, CDR2 SNTAGT. This CDR3 has 15 amino acids. J was trimmed by 6 bases and V by 5 bases; bases with no gene match: 6. This CDR3 reads CASSRTSGMSGELFF. The DNA for the CDR3 is TGTGCCAGCAGTAGGACTAGCGGAATGTCCGGGGAGCTGTTTTTT.

J is TRBJ2-1 and V is TRBV28; unclear D gene. CDR1 MDHEN and CDR2 SYDVKM come from the germline V gene. V was pared by 3 bases and J by 6 bases, with 9 bases between. This CDR3 has 13 residues. CDR3 sequence reads: CASSFSVSNEQFF. CDR3 coding DNA: TGTGCCAGCAGTTTTTCAGTTTCCAATGAGCAGTTCTTC.

The DNA of the CDR3 is TGTGCCACCAGTGATTCCGGCACAGGGCCTTCCGGGGAGACCCAGTACTTC. It yields the protein CATSDSGTGPSGETQYF. V gene TRBV24-1 combines with J gene TRBJ2-5, with a possible D match to TRBD1 (6 bases). Per germline, CDR1 KGHDR and CDR2 SFDVKD. Between the trimmed V and J ends, which lost 2 bases and 5 bases, there was a span of 20 bases. The CDR3 contains 17 residues.

The chain carries TRBV19 and TRBJ1-2, with a possible D match to TRBD1 (6 bases). V lost 10 bases, J lost 0 bases, and 15 bases lay in between. The CDR3 loop spans 14 amino acids. Germline lookup yields CDR1 LNHDA and CDR2 SQIVND (reference sequence). CDR3 amino acids: CATARQASNYGYTF. The CDR3 coding sequence is TGTGCCACCGCCAGACAGGCATCTAACTATGGCTACACCTTC.

V gene TRBV5-5 combines with J gene TRBJ1-6, with D tentatively TRBD1 (5 bases). The V gene lost 3 bases and the J gene lost 11 bases, with 9 bases spanning the gap. CDR3 size: 12 residues. Germline V gene sequence: CDR1 SGHKS, CDR2 YYEKEE (reference sequence). In nucleotides, the CDR3 is TGTGCCAGCAGCTATGGGGGGACACCCCTCCACTTT. Its translation is CASSYGGTPLHF.

The V and J genes are TRBV7-3 and TRBJ2-3; 10 nucleotides align to TRBD2. This CDR3 is 15 amino acids long. Germline values: CDR1 SGHTA, CDR2 FQGTGA. Trimming took 5 bases from V and 4 from J; bases not matched to a gene: 6. For the CDR3, the DNA is TGTGCCAGCAGCCCATGGGGGACTAGCGCAGATACGCAGTATTTT. As protein: CASSPWGTSADTQYF.

V and J are TRBV2 and TRBJ2-7; TRBD2 aligns across 10 bases. CDR1 and CDR2 from the germline V gene are SNHLY and FYNNEI. The CDR3 contains 15 residues. J was trimmed by 5 bases and V by 1 base; bases with no gene match: 5. CDR3 bases: TGTGCCAGCAGTGAAGAACCACTAGCGGGGAACGAGCAGTACTTC. Translated, it gives CASSEEPLAGNEQYF. The full variable domain, in which reference TRBV2 and TRBJ2-7 provide the parts outside the CDR3, is EPEVTQTPSHQVTQMGQEVILRCVPISNHLYFYWYRQILGQKVEFLVSFYNNEISEKSEIFDDQFSVERPDGSNFTLKIRSTKLEDSAMYFCASSEEPLAGNEQYFGPGTRLTVT.

V usage is TRBV2 and J usage is TRBJ1-4; the D is unclear. Between the trimmed V and J ends, which lost 6 bases and 3 bases, there was a span of 20 bases. The CDR3 is made up of 17 amino acids. The germline CDR1 and CDR2 sequences are SNHLY and FYNNEI. This CDR3 is CASRHPGEVGSNEKLFF. DNA for the CDR3: TGTGCCAGCAGGCACCCGGGAGAGGTGGGGTCTAATGAAAAACTGTTTTTT.

The chain combines TRBV30 with TRBJ1-1; TRBD1 aligns across 8 bases. This CDR3 comprises 14 residues. Germline V gene lookup returns CDR1 GTSNPN and CDR2 SVGIG (reference sequence). After removal of 0 bases from V and 5 bases from J, the junction contained 5 bases not matched to a gene. The CDR3 spells CAWSVADRVTEAFF. CDR3 bases: TGTGCCTGGAGTGTAGCGGACAGGGTGACTGAAGCTTTCTTT.